These 25 T cell receptor beta chains were sequenced from one sample in a study of Ad26.COV2.S vaccination and SARS-CoV-2 variants. Profiled with immunoSEQ multiplex PCR; TCRdb holds only in-frame clones, not every one. The sample has 350,000 to 500,000 clones, about 90% seen once. Sample treatment: roughly 18 received Ad26.COV2.S at low or high dose, single or two shots; about 5 received placebo; per-sample allocation not given. All samples were drawn on day 63, counting from the first vaccine or placebo injection. This sample comprised peripheral blood, obtained in a trial of Ad26.COV2.S vaccine versus placebo. All receptors come from a person between 18 and 59 years old who received the Ad26.COV2.S COVID-19 vaccine or a placebo.

The J gene is TRBJ1-2, the V gene TRBV7-9, with TRBD1 matching over 7 bases. The CDR3 has 13 amino acids. V lost 1 base, J lost 10 bases, and 6 bases stayed unmatched. CDR1 SEHNR and CDR2 FQNEAQ come from the germline V gene (reference sequence). In DNA, the CDR3 is TGTGCCAGCAGCTTAGAACAGGGGTCTCCCTACACCTTC. Translation: CASSLEQGSPYTF. The entire variable domain, with the rest obtained from reference TRBV7-9 and TRBJ1-2, is as follows: DTGVSQNPRHKITKRGQNVTFRCDPISEHNRLYWYRQTLGQGPEFLTYFQNEAQLEKSRLLSDRFSAERPKGSFSTLEIQRTEQGDSAMYLCASSLEQGSPYTFGSGTRLTVV.

This rearrangement joins TRBV5-6 to TRBJ2-1; no firm D call. The V gene's germline CDR1 is SGHDT and CDR2 YYEEEE. V was pared by 0 bases and J by 3 bases, with 7 bases between. CDR3 size: 14 residues. The CDR3 is CASSLEALYNEQFF. Here the CDR3 DNA reads TGTGCCAGCAGCTTGGAGGCACTCTACAATGAGCAGTTCTTC. Full variable domain (outside the CDR3, taken from reference TRBV5-6 and TRBJ2-1): DAGVTQSPTHLIKTRGQQVTLRCSPKSGHDTVSWYQQALGQGPQFIFQYYEEEERQRGNFPDRFSGHQFPNYSSELNVNALLLGDSALYLCASSLEALYNEQFFGPGTRLTVL.

This sequence joins TRBV18 and TRBJ2-2; 15 bases match TRBD2. V gave up 4 bases and J gave up 0 bases; unmatched junction bases: 3. Germline values: CDR1 KGHSH, CDR2 LQKENI. This CDR3 contains 18 residues. The CDR3 here is CASSRTSGRGSNTGELFF. For the CDR3, the DNA is TGTGCCAGCTCACGGACTAGCGGGAGGGGATCGAACACCGGGGAGCTGTTTTTT.

The chain couples TRBV7-9 to TRBJ1-4; 9 bases fit TRBD1. Trimming removed 5 bases from V and 6 bases from J; junction bases left unmatched: 4. This CDR3 comprises 14 residues. The V gene's germline CDR1 is SEHNR and CDR2 FQNEAQ (reference sequence). The CDR3: CASSPRDRDEKLFF. Written as DNA, the CDR3 is TGTGCCAGCAGCCCCCGGGACAGGGATGAAAAACTGTTTTTT.

This chain connects TRBV12-5 to TRBJ2-1, with no clear D. In germline, CDR1 is LGHNT, CDR2 FRNRAP. V was shortened by 4 bases and J by 6 bases, with 10 bases between the two germline ends. CDR3 size: 13 residues. The CDR3 nucleotides are TGTGCTAGTGGTTATGGGGTTTCCAATGAGCAGTTCTTC. As protein: CASGYGVSNEQFF.

This clone showed up just a few times. The chain links TRBV5-4 to TRBJ2-2; 11 positions match TRBD2. Germline CDR1 SGHNT, CDR2 YYREEE (reference sequence). The CDR3 is 20 residues long. V gave up 4 bases and J gave up 4 bases; unmatched junction bases: 18. CDR3 in DNA: TGTGCCAGCAGCCCCGCCCGCTCTAGCGGGGGGAGGTATAGCACCGGGGAGCTGTTTTTT. The encoded protein is CASSPARSSGGRYSTGELFF.

J is TRBJ2-7 and V is TRBV20-1, with D unclear. This CDR3 contains 16 residues. Trimming removed 3 bases at V and 3 bases at J, with 21 bases between. The germline V gene encodes CDR1 DFQATT and CDR2 SNEGSKA (reference sequence). CDR3 in DNA: TGCAGTGCTAGTGGATCAATCTTCGGACGGAACTACGAGCAGTACTTC. Translating gives CSASGSIFGRNYEQYF.

V usage is TRBV15 and J usage is TRBJ1-4; D unclear. This CDR3 region has 15 residues. The V gene's germline CDR1 is LNHNV and CDR2 YYDKDF (reference sequence). V was clipped by 5 bases and J by 6 bases, with 16 bases between them. CDR3 sequence reads: CATSYSRGAYEKLFF. In DNA form, the CDR3 reads TGTGCCACCAGCTATTCCCGGGGAGCCTATGAAAAACTGTTTTTT. The full variable domain, its missing parts supplied by reference TRBV15 and TRBJ1-4, is DAMVIQNPRYQVTQFGKPVTLSCSQTLNHNVMYWYQQKSSQAPKLLFHYYDKDFNNEADTPDNFQSRRPNTSFCFLDIRSPGLGDTAMYLCATSYSRGAYEKLFFGSGTQLSVL.

The rearrangement uses TRBV27 and TRBJ2-3; 7 bases line up with TRBD1. Germline CDR1 MNHEY, CDR2 SMNVEV (reference sequence). The V segment lost 6 bases and the J segment 7 bases; nucleotides outside the gene matches: 19. CDR3 length: 17 amino acids. The CDR3 coding sequence is TGTGCCAGCAGGAAAATAGGGACAGCCGGGACATGGAATACGCAGTATTTT. Its translation is CASRKIGTAGTWNTQYF.

The chain recombines TRBV13 with TRBJ1-1; no reliable D call. Deletions cut 8 bases from V and 6 bases from J, with 16 bases between. The germline gives CDR1 PRHDT, CDR2 FYEKMQ (reference sequence). The CDR3 loop spans 13 amino acids. Here the CDR3 DNA reads TGTGCCAGCGGCGGTTGGAGGCTTCCTGAAGCTTTCTTT. This encodes CASGGWRLPEAFF. Looking up the rest from reference TRBV13 and TRBJ1-1 gives the full variable domain: AAGVIQSPRHLIKEKRETATLKCYPIPRHDTVYWYQQGPGQDPQFLISFYEKMQSDKGSIPDRFSAQQFSDYHSELNMSSLELGDSALYFCASGGWRLPEAFFGQGTRLTVV.

The chain recombines TRBV27 with TRBJ1-2, with 7 bases aligning to TRBD1. The CDR3 is made up of 15 amino acids. J gave up 4 bases and V 0 bases, and 5 bases lay outside the gene matches. Germline V gene data show CDR1 as MNHEY and CDR2 as SMNVEV (reference sequence). The CDR3 region is CASSLSTGLTYGYTF. CDR3 bases: TGTGCCAGCAGTTTATCGACAGGGTTGACCTATGGCTACACCTTC.

The V and J genes are TRBV11-2 and TRBJ2-4, with 7 bases aligning to TRBD2. J lost 0 bases, V lost 5 bases, and 10 bases had no gene match. Per germline, CDR1 SGHAT and CDR2 FQNNGV. This CDR3 is built from 17 residues. CDR3 sequence: CASSHGGTLLAKNIQYF. The CDR3 DNA reads TGTGCCAGCAGCCACGGGGGGACTCTCTTAGCCAAAAACATTCAGTACTTC. Complete variable domain (other parts from reference TRBV11-2 and TRBJ2-4): EAGVAQSPRYKIIEKRQSVAFWCNPISGHATLYWYQQILGQGPKLLIQFQNNGVVDDSQLPKDRFSAERLKGVDSTLKIQPAKLEDSAVYLCASSHGGTLLAKNIQYFGAGTRLSVL.

This clone was seen once. The V and J genes are TRBV14 and TRBJ1-2; no definite D call. From germline, CDR1 is SGHDN and CDR2 FVKESK. V was shortened by 1 base and J by 3 bases, with 6 bases between the two germline ends. The CDR3 has 13 amino acids. As DNA, the CDR3 is TGTGCCAGCAGCCAAGTCGGACACTATGGCTACACCTTC. Translated: CASSQVGHYGYTF.

The chain has TRBV10-2 and TRBJ2-7, with D perhaps matching TRBD1 (6 bases). Germline CDR1 reads WSHSY; CDR2 reads SAAADI. The CDR3 is made up of 13 amino acids. Trimming left V 7 bases short and J 1 base short, with 11 bases between. The CDR3 sequence: CASTTGPSYEQYF. The CDR3 region has the DNA TGCGCCAGCACAACAGGGCCTTCCTACGAGCAGTACTTC.

This rearrangement joins TRBV27 to TRBJ2-1; 7 bases match TRBD1. J gave up 8 bases and V 5 bases, and 27 bases lay outside the gene matches. The CDR3 runs 20 residues. Germline V gives CDR1 MNHEY, CDR2 SMNVEV (reference sequence). The CDR3 loop is CASSTPFNEIPGQTIDEQFF. CDR3 sequence (DNA): TGTGCCAGCAGTACTCCTTTCAATGAAATCCCGGGACAGACTATCGATGAGCAGTTCTTC.

The genes are TRBV18 and TRBJ2-1, with no clear D. The germline V gene has CDR1 KGHSH and CDR2 LQKENI. The CDR3 length is 14 residues. The V and J ends lost 5 bases and 3 bases respectively, with 11 bases between them. Here the CDR3 DNA reads TGTGCCAGCTCATACCAGACTGTCTACAATGAGCAGTTCTTC. Protein: CASSYQTVYNEQFF.

The rearrangement links TRBV24-1 to TRBJ2-1, with D tentatively TRBD2 (6 bases). Germline values: CDR1 KGHDR, CDR2 SFDVKD. The ends were cut back, 4 bases at V and 4 bases at J, with 10 bases in the middle. The CDR3 is 14 residues long. The CDR3 sequence is CATSDPGLYNEQFF. The CDR3, as DNA: TGTGCCACCAGTGACCCGGGACTTTACAATGAGCAGTTCTTC.

V usage is TRBV7-3 and J usage is TRBJ2-2; the D is unclear. Germline assignment: CDR1 SGHTA and CDR2 FQGTGA. Trimming shortened V by 5 bases and J by 5 bases, and 6 bases separated the two germline ends. CDR3 size: 12 residues. CDR3 coding DNA: TGTGCCAGCAGCGGTTATACCGGGGAGCTGTTTTTT. Translation: CASSGYTGELFF.

The chain carries TRBV27 and TRBJ2-1, with 9 bases matching TRBD2. CDR3 length: 15 residues. V shed 4 bases, J shed 4 bases, and the junction held 5 bases outside the gene matches. Germline CDR1 and CDR2: MNHEY and SMNVEV (reference sequence). CDR3 in DNA: TGTGCCAGCAGTTCCCTAGCGGGGTCTTACAATGAGCAGTTCTTC. This gives the protein CASSSLAGSYNEQFF.

The V and J genes are TRBV5-4 and TRBJ2-7; 8 nucleotides agree with TRBD1. Germline V lookup: CDR1 SGHNT, CDR2 YYREEE (reference sequence). After removal of 5 bases from V and 5 bases from J, the junction contained 6 bases not matched to a gene. The CDR3 has 13 amino acids. The CDR3 protein is CASSSGTGDEQYF. In DNA, the CDR3 is TGTGCCAGCAGTTCCGGGACAGGTGACGAGCAGTACTTC.

V gene TRBV3-1 (or the pseudogene TRBV3-2) combines with J gene TRBJ2-1; no clear D gene. This CDR3 has 15 amino acids. CDR1 is LGHDT, CDR2 YNNKEL, per germline (reference sequence). V gave up 0 bases and J gave up 7 bases, with 13 bases separating them. CDR3 in amino acids: CASSQEDRHLNEQFF. CDR3 sequence (DNA): TGTGCCAGCAGCCAAGAGGACCGCCATTTAAATGAGCAGTTCTTC.

The genes are TRBV19 and TRBJ2-3, with 9 bases fitting TRBD1. The CDR3 covers 16 residues. Germline V gives CDR1 LNHDA, CDR2 SQIVND (reference sequence). Trimming removed 6 bases from V and 2 bases from J; junction bases left unmatched: 9. Here the CDR3 reads CASRETGGKFTDTQYF. The CDR3 DNA sequence: TGTGCCAGTAGGGAAACAGGGGGCAAGTTCACAGATACGCAGTATTTT.

This rearrangement joins TRBV6-6 to TRBJ2-5; TRBD1 matches 11 bases. The CDR3 extends over 16 amino acids. Germline V gene sequence: CDR1 MNHNY, CDR2 SVGAGI (reference sequence). V was pared by 8 bases and J by 5 bases, with 13 bases of the junction left unmatched. The CDR3 DNA follows: TGTGCCAGCCTCCCCGGGACAGGGGGGCGGTCGGAGACCCAGTACTTC. This gives the protein CASLPGTGGRSETQYF.

The V and J genes are TRBV7-3 and TRBJ2-2, with no clear D. The length of the CDR3 is 12 residues. The germline V gene encodes CDR1 SGHTA and CDR2 FQGTGA. Trimming pared 5 bases from V and 5 bases from J, leaving 6 bases between. This chain's CDR3 is CASSGDTGELFF. The CDR3 DNA sequence: TGTGCCAGCAGCGGGGATACCGGGGAGCTGTTTTTT.

The chain has TRBV27 and TRBJ1-6; D remains ambiguous. The V and J ends lost 6 bases and 9 bases respectively, with 9 bases between them. The CDR3 consists of 12 residues. CDR1 is MNHEY and CDR2 is SMNVEV in the germline V gene (reference sequence). The CDR3 DNA reads as TGTGCCAGCAGATTAAGCGGTTCACCCCTCCACTTT. It is translated as CASRLSGSPLHF.